This T cell receptor beta chain was identified in a study of blood T cells in healthy people across ages. Combining a sample-barcoded 5' primer with a J-beta primer mix, a second PCR ran for 7 to 11 cycles. Each CDR3 protein is one row after TCRdb ran MiXCR on the 5' RACE reads. The sample holds 750,000 to 1,000,000 distinct CDR3 sequences; 29% are singletons and the top ten take 10% to 13%. Germline values: CDR1 MNHEY, CDR2 SMNVEV (reference sequence). The CDR3 runs 13 residues. Trimming removed 6 bases from V and 3 bases from J, with 11 bases in between. In its sample, this clonotype was seen a few times. The data were also submitted as part of a second study, on T cells of mothers and their children.

This chain connects TRBV27 to TRBJ1-2, with D possibly matching TRBD1 (6 bases). The TCR was taken from a woman between 40 and 50 years old in good health. Sequencing was performed on blood. The CDR3 DNA sequence: TGTGCCAGCAGACGGACAGAGGACTATGGCTACACCTTC. Its translation is CASRRTEDYGYTF.